This TCR beta chain derives from a study of OX40 agonist ivuxolimab in advanced cancers. Overall study results and limits: Among some nonresponders, normalized T-cell clonal expansion was also low. Averaging showed that CD8+ T cells had more expanded clones than CD4+ did.

In the case of this clone: Its specificity is not known.

The method was immunoSEQ multiplex PCR; TCRdb's version includes in-frame clones alone and lacks a portion of them. In the table there are tens of thousands of clones, around 89% of which are singletons. Sequenced here: CD4+ or CD8+ T cells sorted from blood, sampled in a trial of the OX40 agonist ivuxolimab. The clonotype comes from an adult with an advanced solid tumor such as melanoma, head and neck, liver or kidney cancer.

The CDR3 spells CASKGGPSPWGETQYF. CDR3 nucleotides: TGTGCCAGTAAAGGAGGGCCCTCCCCTTGGGGAGAGACCCAGTACTTC. The V and J genes are TRBV19 and TRBJ2-5; tentative D call: TRBD2 (6 bases). CDR3 length: 16 amino acids. V lost 7 bases, J lost 4 bases, and 22 bases lay in between. The V gene's germline CDR1 is LNHDA and CDR2 SQIVND (reference sequence).